What follows is one T cell receptor (beta chain) and its context. Antigen specificity is unknown. The sample originates from a study of cytomegalovirus exposure and HLA in healthy donors. Study information: T cells numbering about 200 million yielded more than 100 million unique TCR beta sequences in an earlier analysis. Study-level results: In a later analysis, DRB1 alleles had the most associated TCRs; HLA-C alleles the fewest. Immune exposure data for these donors was limited to CMV serostatus. As confirmed in vitro, three CMV-associated chains were specific for CMV antigens.

A multiplex PCR was run with 60 Vbeta primers and 13 Jbeta primers. The data were produced by immunoSEQ multiplex PCR, yet TCRdb's version contains in-frame clones alone and is incomplete. Of under 90,000 clones in the sample, 77% were seen once. Per the germline V gene, CDR1 is SGHNT and CDR2 is YENEEA. The V end lost 4 bases, the J end lost 5 bases, and 12 bases lay between the germline ends. The CDR3 extends over 14 amino acids. Material: PBMCs. The TCR sequence derives from a man in his forties or fifties in good health and CMV-seropositive. The J gene is TRBJ2-1, the V gene TRBV11-3, with a weak D call TRBD2 (7 bases). The CDR3 is CASSSGGRDNEQFF. The CDR3 DNA sequence: TGTGCCAGCAGCTCGGGGGGCAGAGACAATGAGCAGTTCTTC.